Following are 24 T cell receptor beta chains from one sample sequenced in a study of shared clonotypes between healthy human individuals. Sequenced by immunoSEQ multiplex PCR; TCRdb stores in-frame clones only, minus some. The sample contains some 1.1 million clones, around three quarters of which appear only once. Source material: memory CD4+ T cells from PBMCs. The subset denotes: CD45RA-negative fraction. These receptors came from a young man in good health. Some clones in this sample may be carry-over from other donors' samples.

Points on this clone: Being one base from a much bigger clone, this may be a read error. Different DNA sequences within this sample yield the same CDR3. The chain carries TRBV29-1 and TRBJ1-5; D gene unclear. The ends were cut back, 6 bases at V and 2 bases at J, with 11 bases in the middle. The V gene's germline CDR1 is SQVTM and CDR2 ANQGSEA. The length of the CDR3 is 13 residues. The CDR3 nucleotides read TGCAGCGTCTCCTCGGGAGGCAATCAGCCCCAGCATTTT. The encoded protein is CSVSSGGNQPQHF.

V usage is TRBV2 and J usage is TRBJ2-2; maybe TRBD1 (6 bases). Germline CDR1 and CDR2: SNHLY and FYNNEI. The CDR3 runs 14 residues. Trimming pared 9 bases from V and 0 bases from J, leaving 11 bases between. The CDR3 reads CASDRTSNTGELFF. The CDR3 DNA is TGTGCCAGTGACAGGACTTCGAACACCGGGGAGCTGTTTTTT.

Here the CDR3 DNA reads TGTGCCAGCTCACCCATGCCCCACACCGGGGAGCTGTTTTTT. Protein sequence: CASSPMPHTGELFF. This chain links TRBV18 with TRBJ2-2; D unclear. V was clipped by 3 bases and J by 3 bases, with 8 bases between them. This CDR3 region has 14 residues. The germline CDR1 and CDR2 sequences are KGHSH and LQKENI.

The chain joins TRBV28 to TRBJ2-7; D may be TRBD1 (6 bases). Germline CDR1 MDHEN, CDR2 SYDVKM. Trimming shortened V by 10 bases and J by 4 bases, and 20 bases separated the two germline ends. This CDR3 has 14 amino acids. The CDR3 nucleotides read TGTGCCACCGAAATACAGGGCCCTTTGTACGAGCAGTACTTC. Translated, it gives CATEIQGPLYEQYF.

V gene TRBV7-8 combines with J gene TRBJ2-7, with TRBD2 identical over 9 bases. This CDR3 has 15 residues. J lost 5 bases, V lost 4 bases, and 9 bases had no gene match. The germline V gene has CDR1 SGHVS and CDR2 FQNEAQ. DNA of the CDR3: TGTGCCAGCAGCTGGGTGGGGCTAGCGGGAAACGAGCAGTACTTC. Translating it yields CASSWVGLAGNEQYF. Full variable domain (missing parts from reference TRBV7-8 and TRBJ2-7): GAGVSQSPRYKVAKRGQDVALRCDPISGHVSLFWYQQALGQGPEFLTYFQNEAQLDKSGLPSDRFFAERPEGSVSTLKIQRTQQEDSAVYLCASSWVGLAGNEQYFGPGTRLTVT.

This chain joins TRBV6-9 and TRBJ1-2; TRBD1 might be the D (6 bases). The CDR3 loop spans 14 amino acids. Trimming removed 11 bases from V and 8 bases from J, with 24 bases in between. Germline V gene data show CDR1 as MNHGY and CDR2 as SVAAGI. Here the CDR3 DNA reads TGTGCCTTTCCCTCCGGGGGCTGGGGCCCGGGCTACACCTTC. It is translated as CAFPSGGWGPGYTF.

The chain employs TRBV9 and TRBJ2-3; 7 bases agree with TRBD1. The CDR3 has 14 amino acids. Germline V gene data show CDR1 as SGDLS and CDR2 as YYNGEE. J was trimmed by 2 bases and V by 4 bases; bases with no gene match: 4. CDR3 in amino acids: CASSSGQHTDTQYF. CDR3 DNA sequence: TGTGCCAGCAGCTCGGGACAGCACACAGATACGCAGTATTTT.

The DNA for the CDR3 is TGTGCCAGCACCGGGACAGGGGCGCGTAATGAAAAACTGTTTTTT. This codes for CASTGTGARNEKLFF. The V and J genes are TRBV2 and TRBJ1-4; TRBD1 agrees at 10 bases. The CDR3 is 15 amino acids. Looked up from germline, CDR1 is SNHLY and CDR2 is FYNNEI. The V segment lost 7 bases and the J segment 4 bases; nucleotides outside the gene matches: 6.

Note on this clone: A read error may explain this, as a much larger clone is one base away. The CDR3 DNA reads as TGTGCCAGCAGCCTGCCGAGTGTAGAGGGGAGCAATCAGCCCCAGCATTTT. Protein product: CASSLPSVEGSNQPQHF. The rearrangement links TRBV7-2 to TRBJ1-5, with D perhaps TRBD1 (5 bases). V lost 5 bases and J lost 1, with 18 bases in between. The CDR3 is made up of 17 amino acids. The germline V gene has CDR1 SGHTA and CDR2 FQGNSA.

The rearrangement links TRBV2 to TRBJ2-3; D gene ambiguous. The CDR3 consists of 12 residues. Trimming took 4 bases from V and 4 from J, leaving 6 bases between them. Per germline, CDR1 SNHLY and CDR2 FYNNEI. Here the CDR3 DNA reads TGTGCCAGCAGTGCACTCTCAGATACGCAGTATTTT. Translated: CASSALSDTQYF.

Notes on this clone: The sample contains more than one DNA sequence encoding this CDR3. The V and J genes are TRBV6-1 and TRBJ2-3, with D unresolved. V was trimmed by 0 bases and J by 0 bases, leaving 7 bases between them. Germline V lookup: CDR1 MNHNS, CDR2 SASEGT. The CDR3 length is 15 residues. CDR3 sequence: CASSEAGQSTDTQYF. In nucleotides, the CDR3 is TGTGCCAGCAGTGAAGCTGGGCAGAGCACAGATACGCAGTATTTT.

This clone has only a few counts. This chain links TRBV7-8 with TRBJ1-5; 8 bases are shared with TRBD1. Germline-derived CDR1 and CDR2 are SGHVS and FQNEAQ. V shed 1 base and J 4 bases; nucleotides not matched to a gene: 3. The CDR3 totals 15 residues. CDR3 sequence (DNA): TGTGCCAGCAGCTTAGGGAGGACAGGGAATCAGCCCCAGCATTTT. Translated: CASSLGRTGNQPQHF.

The V and J genes are TRBV6-5 and TRBJ1-2; 8 bases match TRBD1. CDR1 is MNHEY and CDR2 is SVGAGI in the germline V gene. This CDR3 contains 14 residues. V was pared by 8 bases and J by 5 bases, with 10 bases of the junction left unmatched. CDR3 in amino acids: CASSLQGDQYGYTF. CDR3 nucleotide sequence: TGTGCCAGCTCATTACAGGGGGACCAATATGGCTACACCTTC.

The chain recombines TRBV29-1 with TRBJ1-1; unclear D gene. The CDR3 is 13 amino acids. CDR1 and CDR2 (germline): SQVTM, ANQGSEA. With 5 bases removed from V and 0 bases from J, the gap between germline ends came to 10 bases. The CDR3 here is CSVRQSMNTEAFF. CDR3 coding DNA: TGCAGCGTTCGGCAGAGTATGAACACTGAAGCTTTCTTT. Using reference TRBV29-1 and TRBJ1-1 for the parts outside the CDR3, the full variable domain is SAVISQKPSRDICQRGTSLTIQCQVDSQVTMMFWYRQQPGQSLTLIATANQGSEATYESGFVIDKFPISRPNLTFSTLTVSNMSPEDSSIYLCSVRQSMNTEAFFGQGTRLTVV.

A word on this clone: Other DNA sequences in this sample translate to the same CDR3. This chain uses TRBV5-1 with TRBJ2-2, with TRBD2 matching 10 bases. Germline CDR1 and CDR2: SGHRS and YFSETQ. The CDR3 has 16 residues. The V segment lost 4 bases and the J segment 0 bases; nucleotides outside the gene matches: 3. CDR3 nucleotide sequence: TGCGCCAGCAGCCTACTAGCGGGGACGAACACCGGGGAGCTGTTTTTT. Translation gives CASSLLAGTNTGELFF.

The chain uses TRBV30 and TRBJ2-5, with TRBD2 as a possible D gene (6 bases). The CDR3 sequence is 13 residues long. Trimming removed 2 bases from V and 11 bases from J, with 18 bases in between. Germline CDR1 GTSNPN, CDR2 SVGIG (reference sequence). DNA of the CDR3: TGTGCCTGGAGTACCGACTTGACGGGGGAGCAGTACTTC. This codes for CAWSTDLTGEQYF. Full variable domain (missing parts from reference TRBV30 and TRBJ2-5): SQTIHQWPATLVQPVGSPLSLECTVEGTSNPNLYWYRQAAGRGLQLLFYSVGIGQISSEVPQNLSASRPQDRQFILSSKKLLLSDSGFYLCAWSTDLTGEQYFGPGTRLLVL.

This clone showed up just once. The chain combines TRBV5-6 with TRBJ2-7; perhaps TRBD2 as D (5 bases). The CDR3 has 12 residues. Per germline, CDR1 SGHDT and CDR2 YYEEEE. V shed 2 bases and J shed 5 bases, with 8 bases lying between them. The CDR3 DNA is TGTGCCAGCAGCTTACAGAGGGACGAGCAGTACTTC. Protein sequence: CASSLQRDEQYF.

The V and J genes are TRBV9 and TRBJ2-3; D gene uncertain. Trimming cost V 0 bases and J 2 bases, with 4 bases left between them. CDR1 is SGDLS, CDR2 YYNGEE, per germline. CDR3 length: 13 residues. CDR3 bases: TGTGCCAGCAGCGTAGACATCACAGATACGCAGTATTTT. Its protein is CASSVDITDTQYF.

The CDR3 loop reads CASSLTGGREPQHF. The CDR3 DNA reads as TGTGCCAGCAGTTTAACGGGGGGCCGGGAGCCCCAGCATTTT. This chain links TRBV27 with TRBJ1-5, with a tentative D call TRBD1 (6 bases). The CDR3 covers 14 residues. V lost 2 bases, J lost 8 bases, and 13 bases lay in between. Looked up from germline, CDR1 is MNHEY and CDR2 is SMNVEV (reference sequence).

This clone was seen once. This specimen includes other DNA sequences encoding the same CDR3. The rearrangement links TRBV7-2 to TRBJ1-3, with D unresolved. Germline V gene data show CDR1 as SGHTA and CDR2 as FQGNSA. The CDR3 sequence is 12 residues long. V was clipped by 5 bases and J by 0 bases, with 2 bases between them. This CDR3 is CASSLSGNTIYF. The DNA for the CDR3 is TGTGCCAGCAGCCTCTCTGGAAACACCATATATTTT. Full variable domain (remainder filled in from reference TRBV7-2 and TRBJ1-3): GAGVSQSPSNKVTEKGKDVELRCDPISGHTALYWYRQSLGQGLEFLIYFQGNSAPDKSGLPSDRFSAERTGGSVSTLTIQRTQQEDSAVYLCASSLSGNTIYFGEGSWLTVV.

V usage is TRBV28 and J usage is TRBJ2-1; 15 nucleotides line up with TRBD2. CDR3 length equals 18 residues. The germline CDR1 and CDR2 sequences are MDHEN and SYDVKM. J was trimmed by 9 bases and V by 3 bases; bases with no gene match: 12. Written as DNA, the CDR3 is TGTGCCAGCAGTTTGAGGACTAGCGGGAGGGCCAATTGGGGTGAGCAGTTCTTC. This translates into CASSLRTSGRANWGEQFF.

The chain carries TRBV4-1 and TRBJ2-7; D not resolved. V was cut by 2 bases and J by 4 bases, with 12 bases left in between. Germline V gene lookup returns CDR1 MGHRA and CDR2 YSYEKL. The CDR3 totals 14 residues. For the CDR3, the DNA is TGCGCCAGCAGCCAATCTATACCCAAGTACGAGCAGTACTTC. It yields the protein CASSQSIPKYEQYF.

Comment on this clone: Other DNA sequences in this specimen translate into the identical CDR3. V usage is TRBV5-1 and J usage is TRBJ2-2; 8 bases map to TRBD1. The ends lost 3 bases at V and 2 bases at J; junction bases unmatched: 3. Germline-derived CDR1 and CDR2 are SGHRS and YFSETQ. The CDR3 contains 15 residues. CDR3: CASSWGTGNTGELFF. Here the CDR3 DNA reads TGCGCCAGCAGCTGGGGGACAGGCAACACCGGGGAGCTGTTTTTT.

J is TRBJ1-4 and V is TRBV30, with TRBD1 matching 8 bases. Germline loops: CDR1 GTSNPN, CDR2 SVGIG (reference sequence). V was pared by 1 base and J by 7 bases, with 8 bases of the junction left unmatched. The CDR3 contains 15 residues. The CDR3 spells CAWSAVNRGVEKLFF. For the CDR3, the DNA is TGTGCCTGGAGTGCGGTTAACAGGGGGGTTGAAAAACTGTTTTTT.